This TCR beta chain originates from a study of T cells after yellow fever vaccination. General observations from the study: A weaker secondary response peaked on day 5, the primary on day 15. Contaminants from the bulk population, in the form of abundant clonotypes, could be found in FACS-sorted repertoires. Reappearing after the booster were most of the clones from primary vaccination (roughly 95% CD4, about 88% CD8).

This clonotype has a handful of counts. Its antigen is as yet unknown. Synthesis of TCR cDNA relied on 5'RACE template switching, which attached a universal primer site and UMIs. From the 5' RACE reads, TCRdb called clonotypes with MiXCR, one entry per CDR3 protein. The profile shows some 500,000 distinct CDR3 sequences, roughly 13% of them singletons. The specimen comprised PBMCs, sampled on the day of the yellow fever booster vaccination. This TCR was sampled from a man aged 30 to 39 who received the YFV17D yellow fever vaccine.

CDR3 amino acids: CSARSPGDTQYF. The CDR3 DNA reads TGCAGTGCCCGGTCCCCCGGCGATACGCAGTATTTT. V is TRBV20-1 and J is TRBJ2-3; D ambiguous. Germline CDR1 DFQATT, CDR2 SNEGSKA (reference sequence). V was shortened by 6 bases and J by 6 bases, with 13 bases between the two germline ends. The CDR3 loop spans 12 amino acids.